The rows below give T cell receptor beta chains drawn from one sample of a study of cytomegalovirus exposure and HLA in healthy donors. Profiled with immunoSEQ multiplex PCR; TCRdb holds only in-frame clones, not every one. The sample shows over 85,000 clones, approximately 94% of them seen only once. The specimen sequenced was PBMCs. These receptors were taken from a young woman in good health and CMV-seronegative. Each CDR3 is given with its conserved first and last residue. Fields, in order: J gene, clone size, D gene, V gene, CDR3 DNA, CDR3 protein. The D gene is left open where the match is weak. Expanded clones get a size class; other rows say once, few or many, or leave the size out.

TRBJ2-2 NA TRBD1 TRBV5-1 TGCGCCAGCAGCGAAGGGACAGATTTCACCGGGGAGCTGTTTTTT CASSEGTDFTGELFF
TRBJ1-2 NA TRBD1 TRBV7-2 TGTGCCAGCAGCTCCCGTCCGGACAGGGGCTATGGCTACACCTTC CASSSRPDRGYGYTF
TRBJ2-7 NA TRBD2 TRBV2 TGTGCCAGCAGTGCCGGGCTAGCGGGACCTTCCTACGAGCAGTACTTC CASSAGLAGPSYEQYF
TRBJ1-1 NA NA TRBV6-5 TGTGCCAGCAACCATCCGGGACTGATGAACACTGAAGCTTTCTTT CASNHPGLMNTEAFF
TRBJ2-7 NA NA TRBV7-2 TGTGCCAGCAGCTTAGGAGGAGGCGAAGGCGGGCAGTACTTC CASSLGGGEGGQYF
TRBJ1-1 NA NA TRBV7-2 TGTGCCAGCAGCTGGGGGCGACAAACTGAAGCTTTCTTT CASSWGRQTEAFF
TRBJ1-1 NA TRBD1 TRBV19 TGTGCCAGTAGTGGACAGGGGTATGAAGCTTTCTTT CASSGQGYEAFF
TRBJ2-2 NA NA TRBV7-7 TGTGCTATCGAGCGGCCGTTGGAGCCCGGGGAGCTGTTTTTT CAIERPLEPGELFF
TRBJ1-1 NA NA TRBV7-2 TGTGCCAGCAGAGGGGAGGGAGCAACTGAAGCTTTCTTT CASRGEGATEAFF
TRBJ2-7 NA TRBD1 TRBV7-3 TGTGCCAGCGGCTTTAACGGCAGGGGGTTATTCCCCTACGAGCAGTACTTC CASGFNGRGLFPYEQYF
TRBJ2-1 NA NA TRBV9 TGTGCCAGCAGCCTACAGGGCCAGAATGAGCAGTTCTTC CASSLQGQNEQFF
TRBJ2-2 NA TRBD2 TRBV7-6 TGTGCCAGCAGCTCCTACGGGAGGACGGACACCGGGGAGCTGTTTTTT CASSSYGRTDTGELFF
TRBJ1-5 NA NA TRBV6-1 TGTGCCAGCAGTGGGGGACATACAGGCAATCAGCCCCAGCATTTT CASSGGHTGNQPQHF
TRBJ1-4 NA NA TRBV19 TGTGCCAGCAAACAGGGAAATAATGAAAAACTGTTTTTT CASKQGNNEKLFF
TRBJ2-1 NA NA TRBV5-1 TGCGCCAGCAGCTTGGTACCGGGTGAGCAGTTCTTC CASSLVPGEQFF
TRBJ2-2 NA TRBD1 TRBV7-9 TGTGCCAGCAGCTTATTACAGGGGTTAGGTACCGGGGAGCTGTTTTTT CASSLLQGLGTGELFF
TRBJ2-7 NA NA TRBV7-5 TGTGTCAGAAGCTTTAAGAGGAGGAAGGGGGGGCCCTACGAGCAGTACTTC CVRSFKRRKGGPYEQYF
TRBJ1-5 NA NA TRBV19 TGTGCCAGTATGGCCGGGACACTTCCCCCTCAGCCCCAGCATTTT CASMAGTLPPQPQHF
TRBJ1-1 NA TRBD1 TRBV5-4 TGTGCCAGCGAAGGGGACAGGGATTACACTGAAGCTTTCTTT CASEGDRDYTEAFF
TRBJ1-2 NA NA TRBV5-5 TGTGCCAGCAGCTATCGTGAACTAGGGGGCTATGGCTACACCTTC CASSYRELGGYGYTF
TRBJ2-1 NA TRBD2 TRBV2 TGTGCCAGAGGGACTAGCGGGAGGGACGGGGATGAGCAGTTCTTC CARGTSGRDGDEQFF
TRBJ1-1 NA NA TRBV5-4 TGTGCCAGCAGCTTACAGGGAGGGACTGAAGCTTTCTTT CASSLQGGTEAFF
TRBJ2-3 NA NA TRBV6-6 TGTGCCAGCAATACGGGACTTCCGTACACAGATACGCAGTATTTT CASNTGLPYTDTQYF
TRBJ1-5 NA NA TRBV6-1 TGTGCCAGCAGTGTACAGGGTAGCAATCAGCCCCAGCATTTT CASSVQGSNQPQHF
TRBJ2-1 NA NA TRBV27 TGTGCCAGCAGTTTAGGGACTCGTTACAATGAGCAGTTCTTC CASSLGTRYNEQFF
TRBJ2-1 NA NA TRBV29-1 TGCAGCGTTCCGGACTCCTCGGGCGGGGGCAGGGAGCAGTTCTTC CSVPDSSGGGREQFF
TRBJ1-5 NA TRBD1 TRBV29-1 TGCAGCGTTCTGGGGACAGCCGATCAGCCCCAGCATTTT CSVLGTADQPQHF
TRBJ1-1 NA NA TRBV7-9 TGTGCCAGCAGCTTGAATAGCCGAACTGAAGCTTTCTTT CASSLNSRTEAFF
TRBJ2-2 NA TRBD1 TRBV29-1 TGCAGCGTTGACAAGACAGGGTACACCGGGGAGCTGTTTTTT CSVDKTGYTGELFF
TRBJ2-5 NA NA TRBV7-2 TGTGCCAGCAGCTTAGTTCGTAGTGGGGGGGCCGGGGAGACCCAGTACTTC CASSLVRSGGAGETQYF
TRBJ2-1 NA NA TRBV14 TGTGCCAGCAGCCAAGTGGGCGGGACCCTCAATGAGCAGTTCTTC CASSQVGGTLNEQFF
TRBJ2-7 NA TRBD1 TRBV27 TGTGCCACCCTCCGGCCAGGGGGCTCCGAGCAGTACTTC CATLRPGGSEQYF
TRBJ1-1 NA TRBD1 TRBV5-1 TGCGCCAGCAGCTCGGACGCCGGGACAGCGAACACTGAAGCTTTCTTT CASSSDAGTANTEAFF
TRBJ2-3 once TRBD2 TRBV4-3 TGCGCCAGCAGCCAAGCACGGAGTTTCGGAGCGGGGGGCACAGATACGCAGTATTTT CASSQARSFGAGGTDTQYF
TRBJ2-1 few NA TRBV9 TGTGCCAGCAGCGCAAACAATGAGCAGTTCTTC CASSANNEQFF
TRBJ2-5 few TRBD1 TRBV5-5 TGTGCCAGCAGCTTGGGGAGTACCCGGGACAGGGGGTACTTC CASSLGSTRDRGYF
TRBJ2-2 NA TRBD1 TRBV6-5 TGTGCCAGCAGTGCGGGACAGGACAACACCGGGGAGCTGTTTTTT CASSAGQDNTGELFF
TRBJ1-2 NA TRBD1 TRBV11-3 TGTGCCAGCAGCTCTAGGACAGGGGGATTGCATGGCTACACCTTC CASSSRTGGLHGYTF
TRBJ1-5 NA TRBD1 TRBV4-1 TGCGCCAGCAGCCCCTTACTTGGACAGGGTGATCAGCCCCAGCATTTT CASSPLLGQGDQPQHF
TRBJ2-5 NA TRBD2 TRBV9 TGTGCCAGCAGCGCAGTACTAGCGGGACCACAAGAGACCCAGTACTTC CASSAVLAGPQETQYF
TRBJ2-5 once NA TRBV10-1 TGCGCCAGCAGTGAGTCGTACTTTCAAGAGACCCAGTACTTC CASSESYFQETQYF
TRBJ1-2 NA NA TRBV6-1 TGTGCCAGCGGTGACGGGACACCTAATGCTAACTATGGCTACACCTTC CASGDGTPNANYGYTF
TRBJ1-2 NA TRBD1 TRBV5-4 TGTGCCAGCAGCTTGGAGGGGGGACAGGGGGCGCAAGGCTACACCTTC CASSLEGGQGAQGYTF
TRBJ2-7 NA NA TRBV20-1 TGCAGTGCCGAGGACAGCTACGAGCAGTACTTC CSAEDSYEQYF
TRBJ2-7 NA NA TRBV7-9 TGTGCCAGCACCAAGGAGGCCTTTGGCTCCCGATATTACGAGCAGTACTTC CASTKEAFGSRYYEQYF
TRBJ2-1 NA TRBD2 TRBV9 TGTGCCAGCAGCGTCTTTACTAGCGGATACAATGAGCAGTTCTTC CASSVFTSGYNEQFF
TRBJ2-7 NA TRBD2 TRBV30 TGTGCCTGGGAAAGGGCGGGACTAGGACGCGAGCAGTACTTC CAWERAGLGREQYF
TRBJ2-7 NA TRBD1 TRBV4-1 TGCGCCAGCAGCCCGGACAGGGAAGAATCCTACGAGCAGTACTTC CASSPDREESYEQYF
TRBJ1-5 NA NA TRBV19 TGTGCCACCACTCCGGGTGCCCTTGAAAATCAGCCCCAGCATTTT CATTPGALENQPQHF